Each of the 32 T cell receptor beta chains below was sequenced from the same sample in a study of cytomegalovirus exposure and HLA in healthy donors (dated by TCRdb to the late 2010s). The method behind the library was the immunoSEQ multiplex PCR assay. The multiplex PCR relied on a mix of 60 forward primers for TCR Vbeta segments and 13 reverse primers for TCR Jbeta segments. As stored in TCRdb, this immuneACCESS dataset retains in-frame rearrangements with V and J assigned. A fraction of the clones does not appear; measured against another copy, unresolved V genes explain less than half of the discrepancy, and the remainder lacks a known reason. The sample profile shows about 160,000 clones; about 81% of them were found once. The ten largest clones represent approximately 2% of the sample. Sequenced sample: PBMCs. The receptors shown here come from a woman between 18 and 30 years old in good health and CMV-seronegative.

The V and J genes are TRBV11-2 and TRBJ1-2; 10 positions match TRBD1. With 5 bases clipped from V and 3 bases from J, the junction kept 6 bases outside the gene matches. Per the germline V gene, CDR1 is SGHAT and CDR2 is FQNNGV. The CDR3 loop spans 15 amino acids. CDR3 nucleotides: TGTGCCAGCAGCCGTAGACAGGGGGCTGACTATGGCTACACCTTC. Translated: CASSRRQGADYGYTF.

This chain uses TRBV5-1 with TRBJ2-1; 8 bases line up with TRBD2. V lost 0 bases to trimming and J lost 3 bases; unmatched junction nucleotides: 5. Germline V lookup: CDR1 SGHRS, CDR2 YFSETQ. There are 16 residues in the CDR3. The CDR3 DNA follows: TGCGCCAGCAGCTTGGCTTTGACTAGCGACTACAATGAGCAGTTCTTC. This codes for CASSLALTSDYNEQFF.

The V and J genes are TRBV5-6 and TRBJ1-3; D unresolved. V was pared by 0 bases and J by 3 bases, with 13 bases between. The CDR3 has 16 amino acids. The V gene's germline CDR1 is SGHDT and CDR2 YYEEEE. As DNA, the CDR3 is TGTGCCAGCAGCTTGGGTCCCCCGCGGAATGGAAACACCATATATTTT. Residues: CASSLGPPRNGNTIYF.

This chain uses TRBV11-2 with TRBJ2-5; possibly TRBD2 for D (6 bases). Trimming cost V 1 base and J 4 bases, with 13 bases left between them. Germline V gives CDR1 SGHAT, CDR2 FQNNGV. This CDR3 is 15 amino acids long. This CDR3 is CASSLVLGGGETQYF. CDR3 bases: TGTGCCAGCAGCTTAGTCTTGGGGGGAGGAGAGACCCAGTACTTC. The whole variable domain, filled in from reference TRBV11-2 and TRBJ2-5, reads EAGVAQSPRYKIIEKRQSVAFWCNPISGHATLYWYQQILGQGPKLLIQFQNNGVVDDSQLPKDRFSAERLKGVDSTLKIQPAKLEDSAVYLCASSLVLGGGETQYFGPGTRLLVL.

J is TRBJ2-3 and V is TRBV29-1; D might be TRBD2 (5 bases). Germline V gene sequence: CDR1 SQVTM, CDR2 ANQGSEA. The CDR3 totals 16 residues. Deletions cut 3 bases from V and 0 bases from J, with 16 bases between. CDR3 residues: CSVEYVSGESTDTQYF. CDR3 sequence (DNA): TGCAGCGTTGAGTATGTGTCCGGGGAGAGCACAGATACGCAGTATTTT.

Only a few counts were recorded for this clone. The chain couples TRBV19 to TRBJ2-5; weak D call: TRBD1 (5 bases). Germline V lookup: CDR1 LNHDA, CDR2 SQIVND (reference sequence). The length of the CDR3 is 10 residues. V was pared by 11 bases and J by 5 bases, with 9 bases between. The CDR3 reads CASSGETQYF. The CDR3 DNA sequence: TGTGCCTCCTCAGGGGAGACCCAGTACTTC.

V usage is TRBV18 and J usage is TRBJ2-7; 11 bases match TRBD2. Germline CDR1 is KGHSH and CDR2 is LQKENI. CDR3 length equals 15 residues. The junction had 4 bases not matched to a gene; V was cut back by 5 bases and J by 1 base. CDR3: CASSETSGSSYEQYF. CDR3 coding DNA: TGTGCCAGCTCAGAAACTAGCGGGAGTTCCTACGAGCAGTACTTC.

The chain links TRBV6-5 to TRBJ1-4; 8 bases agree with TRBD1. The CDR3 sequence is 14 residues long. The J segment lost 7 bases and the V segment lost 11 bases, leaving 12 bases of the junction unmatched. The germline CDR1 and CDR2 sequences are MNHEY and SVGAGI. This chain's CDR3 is CAHNSRGRVEKLFF. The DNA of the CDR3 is TGTGCCCACAACTCCAGGGGGCGTGTTGAAAAACTGTTTTTT.

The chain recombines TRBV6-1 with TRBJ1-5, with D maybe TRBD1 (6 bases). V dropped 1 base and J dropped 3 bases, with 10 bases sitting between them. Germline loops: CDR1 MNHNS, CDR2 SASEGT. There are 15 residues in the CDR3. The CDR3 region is CASSEGQGPNQPQHF. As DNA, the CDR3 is TGTGCCAGCAGTGAAGGTCAGGGGCCCAATCAGCCCCAGCATTTT.

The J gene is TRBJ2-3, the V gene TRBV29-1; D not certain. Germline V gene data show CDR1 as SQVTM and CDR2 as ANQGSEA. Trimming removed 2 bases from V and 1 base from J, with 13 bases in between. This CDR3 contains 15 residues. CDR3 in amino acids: CSVEQVAARTDTQYF. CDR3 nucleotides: TGCAGCGTTGAACAGGTCGCCGCTCGCACAGATACGCAGTATTTT.

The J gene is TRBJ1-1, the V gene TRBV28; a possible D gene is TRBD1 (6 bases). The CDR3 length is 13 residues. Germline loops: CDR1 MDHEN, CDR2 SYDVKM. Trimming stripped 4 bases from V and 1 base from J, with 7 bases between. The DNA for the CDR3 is TGTGCCAGCAGTTCGACAGGGAACACTGAAGCTTTCTTT. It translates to CASSSTGNTEAFF.

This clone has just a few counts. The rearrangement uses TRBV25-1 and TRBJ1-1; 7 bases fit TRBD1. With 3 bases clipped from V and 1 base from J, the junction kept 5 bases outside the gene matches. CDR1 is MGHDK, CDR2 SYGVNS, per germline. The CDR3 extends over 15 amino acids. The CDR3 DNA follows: TGTGCCAGCAGTGACGGACAGGCTCCGAACACTGAAGCTTTCTTT. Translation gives CASSDGQAPNTEAFF.

The CDR3, as DNA: TGTGCCAGCAGCTTTGGAGGTCAGGAGCTGTTTTTT. Translating gives CASSFGGQELFF. This rearrangement joins TRBV5-6 to TRBJ2-2; D is possibly TRBD2 (5 bases). The V end was cut by 2 bases, the J end by 10 bases, with 9 bases between. CDR1 SGHDT and CDR2 YYEEEE come from the germline V gene. CDR3 length equals 12 residues.

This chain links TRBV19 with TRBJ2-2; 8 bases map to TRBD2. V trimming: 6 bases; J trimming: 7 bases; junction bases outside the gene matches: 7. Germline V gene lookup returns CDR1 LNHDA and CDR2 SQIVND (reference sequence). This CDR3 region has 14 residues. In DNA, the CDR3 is TGTGCCAGTAGCCCGGGGGGGCACTTCGGGGAGCTGTTTTTT. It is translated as CASSPGGHFGELFF. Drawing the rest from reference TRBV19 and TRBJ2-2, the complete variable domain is DGGITQSPKYLFRKEGQNVTLSCEQNLNHDAMYWYRQDPGQGLRLIYYSQIVNDFQKGDIAEGYSVSREKKESFPLTVTSAQKNPTAFYLCASSPGGHFGELFFGEGSRLTVL.

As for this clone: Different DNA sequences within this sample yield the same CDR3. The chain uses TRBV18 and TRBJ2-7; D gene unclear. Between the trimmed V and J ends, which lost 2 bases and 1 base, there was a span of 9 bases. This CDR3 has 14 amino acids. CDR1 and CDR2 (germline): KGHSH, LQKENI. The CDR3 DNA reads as TGTGCCAGCTCACCATTTGAAGAGTCCTACGAGCAGTACTTC. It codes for CASSPFEESYEQYF.

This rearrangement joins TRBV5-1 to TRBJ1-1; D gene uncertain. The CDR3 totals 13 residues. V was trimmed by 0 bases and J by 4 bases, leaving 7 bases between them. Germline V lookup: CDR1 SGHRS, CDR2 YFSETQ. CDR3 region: CASSLVPGTEAFF. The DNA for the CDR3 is TGCGCCAGCAGCTTGGTCCCGGGCACTGAAGCTTTCTTT.

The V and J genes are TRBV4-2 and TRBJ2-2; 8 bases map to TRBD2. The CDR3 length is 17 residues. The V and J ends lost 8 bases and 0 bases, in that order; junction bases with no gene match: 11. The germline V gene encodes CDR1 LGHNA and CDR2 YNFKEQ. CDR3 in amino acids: CASSHVGGGSNTGELFF. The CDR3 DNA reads TGTGCCAGCTCCCACGTCGGGGGGGGCTCGAACACCGGGGAGCTGTTTTTT.

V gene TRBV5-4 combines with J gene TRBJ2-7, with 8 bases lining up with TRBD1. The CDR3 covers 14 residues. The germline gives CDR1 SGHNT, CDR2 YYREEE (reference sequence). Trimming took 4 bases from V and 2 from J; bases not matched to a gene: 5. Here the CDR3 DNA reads TGTGCCAGCAGCCAGGGACAGGATACCTACGAGCAGTACTTC. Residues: CASSQGQDTYEQYF.

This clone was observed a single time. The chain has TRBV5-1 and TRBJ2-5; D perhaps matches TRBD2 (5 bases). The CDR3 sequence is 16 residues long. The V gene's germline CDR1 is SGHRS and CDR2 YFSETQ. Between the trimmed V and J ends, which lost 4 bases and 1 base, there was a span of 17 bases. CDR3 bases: TGCGCCAGCAGCCACGTAAATGGACGGGGCCAAGAGACCCAGTACTTC. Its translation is CASSHVNGRGQETQYF.

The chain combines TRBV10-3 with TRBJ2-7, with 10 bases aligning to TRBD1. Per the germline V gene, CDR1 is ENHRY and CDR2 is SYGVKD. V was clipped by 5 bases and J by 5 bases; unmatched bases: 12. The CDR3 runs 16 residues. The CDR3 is CAISNRKTGGYHEQYF. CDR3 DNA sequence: TGTGCCATCAGTAACCGGAAGACAGGGGGCTATCACGAGCAGTACTTC.

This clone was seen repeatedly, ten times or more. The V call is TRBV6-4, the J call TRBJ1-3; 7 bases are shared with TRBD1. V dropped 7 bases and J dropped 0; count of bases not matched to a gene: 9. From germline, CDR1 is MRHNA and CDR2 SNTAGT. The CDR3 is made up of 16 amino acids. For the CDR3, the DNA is TGTGCCAGCAACCGAGGACAGGTACCCTCTGGAAACACCATATATTTT. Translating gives CASNRGQVPSGNTIYF.

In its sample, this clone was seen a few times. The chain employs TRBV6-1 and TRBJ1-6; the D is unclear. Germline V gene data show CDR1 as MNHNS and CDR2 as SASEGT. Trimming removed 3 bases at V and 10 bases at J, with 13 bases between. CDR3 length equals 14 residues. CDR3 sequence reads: CASSDGQLKSPLHF. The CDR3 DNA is TGTGCCAGCAGTGATGGGCAATTGAAGTCACCCCTCCACTTT.

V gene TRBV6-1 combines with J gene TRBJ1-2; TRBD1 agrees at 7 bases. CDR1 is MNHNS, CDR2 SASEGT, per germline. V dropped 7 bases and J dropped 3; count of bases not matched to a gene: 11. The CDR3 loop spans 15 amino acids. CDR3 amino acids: CASTGQSVLDYGYTF. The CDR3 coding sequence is TGTGCCAGCACGGGACAGAGCGTTTTGGACTATGGCTACACCTTC.

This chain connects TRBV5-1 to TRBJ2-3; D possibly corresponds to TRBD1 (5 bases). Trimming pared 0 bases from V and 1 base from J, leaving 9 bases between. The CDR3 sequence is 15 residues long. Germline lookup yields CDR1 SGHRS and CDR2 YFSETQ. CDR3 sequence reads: CASSLARAGTDTQYF. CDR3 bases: TGCGCCAGCAGCTTGGCCAGGGCCGGCACAGATACGCAGTATTTT.

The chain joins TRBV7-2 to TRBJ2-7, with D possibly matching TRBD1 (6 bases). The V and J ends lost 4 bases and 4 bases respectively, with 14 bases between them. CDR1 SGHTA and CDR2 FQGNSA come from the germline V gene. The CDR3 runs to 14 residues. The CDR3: CASSSRGFVYEQYF. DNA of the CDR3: TGTGCCAGCAGCTCAAGGGGGTTCGTTTACGAGCAGTACTTC.

CDR3 nucleotide sequence: TGTGCCAGCAGTGTCGAGGCTAACTATGGCTACACCTTC. This translates into CASSVEANYGYTF. The rearrangement uses TRBV2 and TRBJ1-2; D is undetermined. V gave up 4 bases and J gave up 0 bases, with 6 bases separating them. Germline V gene lookup returns CDR1 SNHLY and CDR2 FYNNEI. CDR3 length: 13 amino acids.

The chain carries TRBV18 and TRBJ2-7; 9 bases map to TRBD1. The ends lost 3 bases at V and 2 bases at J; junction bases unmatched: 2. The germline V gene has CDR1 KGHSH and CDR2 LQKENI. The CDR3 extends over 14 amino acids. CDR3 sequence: CASSPGTGTYEQYF. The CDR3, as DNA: TGTGCCAGCTCACCCGGGACAGGGACCTACGAGCAGTACTTC.

The CDR3 protein is CASSLRRDNQPQHF. In DNA, the CDR3 is TGTGCCAGCAGTTTAAGACGGGACAATCAGCCCCAGCATTTT. The V call is TRBV27, the J call TRBJ1-5; the D is unclear. This CDR3 is 14 amino acids long. Trimming left V 2 bases short and J 3 bases short, with 8 bases between. Germline V lookup: CDR1 MNHEY, CDR2 SMNVEV (reference sequence).

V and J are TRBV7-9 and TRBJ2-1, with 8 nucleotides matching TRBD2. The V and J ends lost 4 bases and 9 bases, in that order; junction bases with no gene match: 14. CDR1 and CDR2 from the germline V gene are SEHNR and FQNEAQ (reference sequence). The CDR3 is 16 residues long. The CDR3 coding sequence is TGTGCCAGCAGCTCCCCTCAAACCATAGCGGGAACTGAGCAGTTCTTC. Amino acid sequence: CASSSPQTIAGTEQFF.

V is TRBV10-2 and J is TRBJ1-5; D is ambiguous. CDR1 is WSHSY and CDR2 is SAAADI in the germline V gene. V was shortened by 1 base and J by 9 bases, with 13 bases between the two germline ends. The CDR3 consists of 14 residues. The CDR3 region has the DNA TGCGCCAGCAGTGAGTTTGCGGGCCGACGGCCCCAGCATTTT. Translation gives CASSEFAGRRPQHF.

The CDR3 reads CASSSGQTGNTQYF. In DNA form, the CDR3 reads TGTGCCAGCAGCTCCGGACAGACCGGGAATACCCAGTACTTC. V is TRBV6-5 and J is TRBJ2-5, with TRBD1 as a possible D gene (6 bases). From germline, CDR1 is MNHEY and CDR2 SVGAGI. The CDR3 totals 14 residues. Deletions cut 6 bases from V and 8 bases from J, with 19 bases between.

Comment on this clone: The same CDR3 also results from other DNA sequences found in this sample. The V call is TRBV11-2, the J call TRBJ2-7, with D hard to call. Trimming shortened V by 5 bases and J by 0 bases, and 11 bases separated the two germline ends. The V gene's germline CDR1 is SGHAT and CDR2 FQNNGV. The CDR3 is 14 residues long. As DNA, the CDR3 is TGTGCCAGCAGCCAGGATCGTGGCTCCTACGAGCAGTACTTC. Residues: CASSQDRGSYEQYF.